The 7 T cell receptor beta chains reported below all come from one sample, sequenced in a study of T cells in localized non-small cell lung cancer. TCRdb's copy holds only in-frame clones and misses some; the assay was immunoSEQ multiplex PCR. The table includes about 26,000 clones, roughly nine tenths detected once. Sequenced here: peripheral blood, sampled before any cancer treatment. The receptors here all came from a female donor older than 55 with stage II squamous cell lung carcinoma.

V usage is TRBV6-1 and J usage is TRBJ2-1, with 12 bases identical to TRBD2. The length of the CDR3 is 19 residues. Germline lookup yields CDR1 MNHNS and CDR2 SASEGT. V lost 2 bases and J lost 0; bases outside the gene matches: 8. CDR3 amino acids: CASSELLAGGLSSYNEQFF. The CDR3 coding sequence is TGTGCCAGCAGTGAACTTCTAGCGGGAGGGTTAAGCTCCTACAATGAGCAGTTCTTC.

V is TRBV28 and J is TRBJ1-2; the match to TRBD1 covers 7 bases. The CDR3 sequence is 14 residues long. Germline V lookup: CDR1 MDHEN, CDR2 SYDVKM. With V trimmed by 7 bases and J by 4 bases, 9 bases remained unmatched. DNA for the CDR3: TGTGCCAGCAACCCGACAGGGTCACTCTATGGCTACACCTTC. Protein sequence: CASNPTGSLYGYTF.

A remark on this clone: This CDR3 is also generated by other DNA sequences in the sample. The chain uses TRBV2 and TRBJ1-1, with TRBD1 as a possible D gene (6 bases). This CDR3 has 13 amino acids. CDR1 is SNHLY and CDR2 is FYNNEI in the germline V gene. The CDR3 region is CASDRGRATEAFF. CDR3 DNA: TGTGCTAGCGACCGGGGGCGGGCCACTGAAGCTTTCTTT.

This chain joins TRBV19 and TRBJ2-7; a possible D gene is TRBD1 (6 bases). The CDR3 runs 17 residues. From germline, CDR1 is LNHDA and CDR2 SQIVND (reference sequence). V was clipped by 0 bases and J by 4 bases, with 19 bases between them. CDR3 amino acids: CASSIEAVGAIGYEQYF. CDR3 DNA: TGTGCCAGTAGTATAGAGGCGGTGGGGGCGATAGGGTACGAGCAGTACTTC.

The rearrangement links TRBV6-1 to TRBJ2-6; unclear D gene. V was cut by 4 bases and J by 12 bases, with 7 bases left in between. CDR1 and CDR2 from the germline V gene are MNHNS and SASEGT. The CDR3 runs 11 residues. The CDR3 sequence is CASSVVLVLTF. The DNA of the CDR3 is TGTGCCAGCAGTGTAGTTCTCGTCCTGACTTTC.

The V and J genes are TRBV4-2 and TRBJ2-7; 8 bases align to TRBD2. This CDR3 contains 17 residues. V was clipped by 0 bases and J by 0 bases; unmatched bases: 7. Germline assignment: CDR1 LGHNA and CDR2 YNFKEQ. The chain's CDR3 is CASSQEAGGGPSYEQYF. The CDR3 bases are TGTGCCAGCAGCCAAGAAGCAGGCGGGGGGCCCTCCTACGAGCAGTACTTC.

The chain links TRBV5-1 to TRBJ2-3, with 8 bases that match TRBD1. The CDR3 contains 16 residues. The germline CDR1 and CDR2 sequences are SGHRS and YFSETQ. Trimming removed 3 bases from V and 1 base from J; junction bases left unmatched: 7. The CDR3 protein is CASSSAGTGGTDTQYF. The CDR3 region has the DNA TGCGCCAGCAGCTCAGCCGGGACAGGTGGCACAGATACGCAGTATTTT.